These 8 T cell receptor beta chains came from one sample sequenced in a study of T cell responses to AZD1222 COVID-19 vaccine (dated by TCRdb to 2020 to 2022). What this sample's time point label stands for: about 28 days (+/-7) after the second vaccine dose. To prepare the library, the immunoSEQ multiplex PCR assay was applied. This is the immuneACCESS table as TCRdb keeps it, with only in-frame sequences that have V and J called. A part of the clones is gone; compared with another copy, unresolved V genes explain less than half, and the rest is unexplained. This sample has roughly 200,000 clones in its table, and approximately 91% of those were observed once. 1.5% to 2% of the sample is taken by the ten largest. Source: peripheral blood, taken 28 days after the second AZD1222 dose. The receptors were sampled from an adult who received the AZD1222 COVID-19 vaccine.

The V gene is TRBV2, the J gene TRBJ2-7; D unresolved. Trimming removed 3 bases at V and 9 bases at J, with 21 bases between. There are 15 residues in the CDR3. Germline V gene lookup returns CDR1 SNHLY and CDR2 FYNNEI. This CDR3 reads CASSDENSIVAWQYF. For the CDR3, the DNA is TGTGCCAGCAGTGACGAAAATAGCATAGTGGCATGGCAGTACTTC.

The genes are TRBV5-1 and TRBJ2-5; no firm D call. Deletions cut 4 bases from V and 3 bases from J, with 13 bases between. In germline, CDR1 is SGHRS, CDR2 YFSETQ. This CDR3 is 14 amino acids long. The CDR3 region has the DNA TGCGCCAGCAGCCCACCCGACTCGGAAGAGACCCAGTACTTC. This encodes CASSPPDSEETQYF.

CDR3 DNA: TGTGCCAGCAGACTCGGTGGGGGCTCCTACGAGCAGTACTTC. It codes for CASRLGGGSYEQYF. The J gene is TRBJ2-7, the V gene TRBV2; D may be TRBD1 or TRBD2 (5 bases each). V shed 6 bases and J shed 0 bases, with 12 bases lying between them. The length of the CDR3 is 14 residues. Germline V gives CDR1 SNHLY, CDR2 FYNNEI.

The chain joins TRBV6-5 to TRBJ2-7; possibly TRBD2 for D (6 bases). CDR1 and CDR2 (germline): MNHEY, SVGAGI. V gave up 0 bases and J gave up 1 base, with 10 bases separating them. The CDR3 totals 15 residues. CDR3 residues: CASSYSGGWSYEQYF. In DNA form, the CDR3 reads TGTGCCAGCAGTTACTCCGGGGGTTGGTCCTACGAGCAGTACTTC.

The sample holds one count of this clone. The chain joins TRBV24-1 to TRBJ1-5, with a weak D call TRBD1 (5 bases). The germline CDR1 and CDR2 sequences are KGHDR and SFDVKD. The CDR3 sequence is 15 residues long. V gave up 9 bases and J gave up 2 bases, with 16 bases separating them. The chain's CDR3 is CATAPGGEGNQPQHF. The CDR3 DNA reads TGTGCCACCGCCCCGGGAGGGGAGGGCAATCAGCCCCAGCATTTT.

V gene TRBV9 combines with J gene TRBJ2-1, with 10 bases aligning to TRBD2. With 3 bases clipped from V and 6 bases from J, the junction kept 6 bases outside the gene matches. This CDR3 region has 15 residues. The germline V gene has CDR1 SGDLS and CDR2 YYNGEE. The CDR3 bases are TGTGCCAGCAGCGGGGGGCTAGCGGGAGTCAATGAGCAGTTCTTC. Translated, it gives CASSGGLAGVNEQFF.

The chain couples TRBV18 to TRBJ2-2; D remains ambiguous. The CDR3 extends over 16 amino acids. The V end lost 3 bases, the J end lost 2 bases, and 13 bases lay between the germline ends. The germline V gene has CDR1 KGHSH and CDR2 LQKENI. The CDR3, as DNA: TGTGCCAGCTCACCTCCAGGAATAGGTAACACCGGGGAGCTGTTTTTT. This encodes CASSPPGIGNTGELFF. The entire variable domain, with the rest obtained from reference TRBV18 and TRBJ2-2, is as follows: NAGVMQNPRHLVRRRGQEARLRCSPMKGHSHVYWYRQLPEEGLKFMVYLQKENIIDESGMPKERFSAEFPKEGPSILRIQQVVRGDSAAYFCASSPPGIGNTGELFFGEGSRLTVL.

The V and J genes are TRBV12-2 and TRBJ2-1; the table's D gene call, TRBD1, was not cross checked with the DNA. TRBV12-2 is termed a pseudogene. The CDR3 extends over 19 amino acids. DNA for the CDR3: TGTGCAAGTCGCTTAGAACCGACAGGCACCTTAAGCTCCTACAATGAGCAGTTCTTC. It specifies CASRLEPTGTLSSYNEQFF.